The 9 T cell receptor beta chains given below trace back to one sample, sequenced in a study of tumor-infiltrating lymphocytes in primary liver carcinoma. TCR beta cDNA came from about 500 ng total RNA, primed with a constant-region primer. ARM-PCR, slightly modified, supplied the TCR beta libraries through three nested multiplex PCR rounds. The first two PCR rounds used TRBV1-TRBV30 forward primers with a C-beta reverse primer, around 10 cycles each. MiXCR, applied by TCRdb to the multiplex PCR reads, yields one record per CDR3 protein. The table has about 99,000 distinct CDR3 sequences, over 55% seen once. Unsorted bulk tissue (20-30 mg) underwent RNA and DNA co-extraction. Specimen: liver tumor tissue from sampling region 5. As for subset: tumor region T5, tumor centre. The receptors stem from a woman in her sixties or seventies with primary liver carcinoma and hepatitis B virus infection.

Details on this clonotype: This sequence may be a read error, since a much larger clone differs from it by one base. The CDR3 is CATSEAGVADTQYF. CDR3 nucleotide sequence: TGTGCCACCAGTGAAGCGGGAGTCGCAGATACGCAGTATTTT. The chain recombines TRBV6-4 with TRBJ2-3; TRBD2 matches at 8 bases. The CDR3 loop spans 14 amino acids. Germline V CDR1 and CDR2: MRHNA, SNTAGT.

With regard to this clonotype: Germline and junction disagree at one end, which may indicate a read error. This chain joins TRBV6-6 and TRBJ1-2; 8 bases align to TRBD1. Germline CDR1 is MNHNY and CDR2 is SVGAGI (reference sequence). The CDR3 is 15 amino acids. CDR3 sequence: CANSSRTGSNCGYTF. The CDR3 DNA reads TGTGCCAACAGTTCGCGGACAGGGTCTAACTGTGGCTACACCTTC.

Notes on this clonotype: A much larger clone lies a single base off, so this may be a read error. The chain has TRBV5-6 and TRBJ2-7; 7 bases agree with TRBD2. V was clipped by 5 bases and J by 3 bases; unmatched bases: 14. CDR1 is SGHDT and CDR2 is YYEEEE in the germline V gene. The CDR3 totals 16 residues. The CDR3 spells CASSRRRAGVGYEQYF. The CDR3 DNA sequence: TGTGCCAGCAGTCGTCGAAGGGCGGGAGTGGGCTACGAGCAGTACTTC.

This chain uses TRBV12-3 or TRBV12-4 with TRBJ2-3, with D tentatively TRBD2 (5 bases). V gave up 4 bases and J gave up 10 bases, with 12 bases separating them. This CDR3 has 12 residues. In DNA form, the CDR3 reads TGTGCCAGCAGTTGGGGAGATATATCGCAGTATTTT. Translation: CASSWGDISQYF.

This clonotype was recorded at least ten times. The CDR3 DNA sequence: TGTGCCAGCAGTCGACAGGGAGCTGTCATGGGGCCCCAGCATTTT. It is translated as CASSRQGAVMGPQHF. The V gene is TRBV6-5, the J gene TRBJ1-5; 7 bases line up with TRBD1. CDR1 is MNHEY and CDR2 is SVGAGI in the germline V gene. Germline trimming cut 5 bases from V and 9 bases from J; bases unmatched to any gene: 13. The CDR3 runs to 15 residues.

To note about this clonotype: Since a much larger clone is just one base distant, this may be a read error. The chain has TRBV6-5 and TRBJ2-6; 8 bases line up with TRBD1. V was clipped by 8 bases and J by 1 base; unmatched bases: 7. The germline V gene has CDR1 MNHEY and CDR2 SVGAGI. This CDR3 spans 16 amino acids. The CDR3 coding sequence is TGTGCCAGCGGCAGACAGGGGAATTCTGGGGCCAACGTCCTGACTTTC. Its protein product is CASGRQGNSGANVLTF.

Concerning this clonotype itself: At one end the junction does not follow the germline gene, possibly because of a read error. This chain connects TRBV6-5 to TRBJ2-1; D may be TRBD2 (5 bases). CDR3 length equals 15 residues. The germline V gene has CDR1 MNHEY and CDR2 SVGAGI. The chain's CDR3 is CVSSYVREGRHEQFF. DNA for the CDR3: TGTGTCAGCAGTTACGTCCGAGAGGGCCGTCATGAGCAGTTCTTC.

This clonotype was seen more than once but under ten times. Just one base apart from a much larger clone, this may be a read error. This chain joins TRBV29-1 and TRBJ2-5; 7 bases map to TRBD2. The CDR3 sequence is 12 residues long. V lost 8 bases, J lost 5 bases, and 8 bases stayed unmatched. Germline CDR1 reads SQVTM; CDR2 reads ANQGSEA. CDR3: CSTQTSYETQYF. The CDR3 nucleotides read TGCAGCACTCAGACTAGCTATGAGACCCAGTACTTC.

The chain employs TRBV5-1 and TRBJ2-7; 7 bases agree with TRBD2. The V and J ends lost 4 bases and 7 bases, in that order; junction bases with no gene match: 8. This CDR3 has 13 amino acids. Germline V gene data show CDR1 as SGHRS and CDR2 as YFSETQ. The CDR3 nucleotides read TGCGCCAGCAGCCTCTCGGGGGGTCTGGAGCAGTACTTC. As protein: CASSLSGGLEQYF. Supplemented by reference TRBV5-1 and TRBJ2-7, the full variable domain reads KAGVTQTPRYLIKTRGQQVTLSCSPISGHRSVSWYQQTPGQGLQFLFEYFSETQRNKGNFPGRFSGRQFSNSRSEMNVSTLELGDSALYLCASSLSGGLEQYFGPGTRLTVT.